This T cell receptor beta chain was documented in a study of regulatory T cells in long-lasting Graves disease. Study context: Less than 3 months of antithyroid drugs had been taken by newly diagnosed Graves' patients. Study conclusions and caveats: Persistent patients had a count of shared public clonotypes (about 2,500) that exceeded that of new patients (around 960). Lower TCR diversity characterized persistent Graves' patients relative to newly diagnosed patients.

Relying on iRepertoire HTBI primers and Arm-PCR of CDR3 regions, the team built TCR beta libraries. MiXCR was run by TCRdb on the multiplex PCR reads, yielding one entry per CDR3 protein. There are about 440,000 distinct CDR3 sequences in the sample; 15% occur only once, and 16% lies in the top ten. CDR1 is MNHEY, CDR2 SMNVEV, per germline (reference sequence). The CDR3 length is 14 residues. V lost 2 bases and J lost 9; bases outside the gene matches: 5. The sample's time point: newly diagnosed GD, antithyroid drugs for less than 3 months. The authors made the TCR library using RNA they extracted from PBMCs. In its sample, this clonotype was seen many times. The antigen remains undetermined. This sample also belongs to another study, concerning T cells in Graves' hyperthyroidism and ophthalmopathy.

The sequenced sample was peripheral blood mononuclear cells (PBMCs), obtained at new diagnosis, from a patient treated with antithyroid drugs. The chain carries TRBV27 and TRBJ2-1; 9 nucleotides match TRBD2. The receptor's source is a woman in her twenties or thirties with Graves disease. CDR3 region: CASSLRGRAAEQFF. The CDR3 DNA sequence: TGTGCCAGCAGTTTACGCGGGAGGGCTGCTGAGCAGTTCTTC.